In this sample, the clone carrying this T cell receptor beta chain turned up a few times. This sample was included in a study of response to subunit inactivated influenza vaccine. TCRdb reprocessed the RT-PCR reads via MiXCR and lists one record per CDR3 protein. The data hold hundreds of thousands of distinct CDR3 sequences, with 15% to 17% observed a single time. The CDR3 has 13 residues. After removal of 7 bases from V and 4 bases from J, the junction contained 10 bases not matched to a gene. Germline V gene lookup returns CDR1 DFQATT and CDR2 SNEGSKA (reference sequence). The chain carries TRBV20-1 and TRBJ2-7, with 7 bases aligning to TRBD1. The receptor's source is a man aged 50-59 years who received an inactivated influenza vaccine. The sequencing used PBMCs from blood, collected about 11 days after vaccination. The CDR3 DNA reads TGCAGTGTAGACAGGGTCAATTCTTACGAGCAGTACTTC. Its protein product is CSVDRVNSYEQYF.